This TCR beta chain was retrieved from a study of blood T cell repertoires in COVID-19. Study-wide background: Samples representing acute and convalescent COVID-19 were sourced from the United States, Italy and Spain. Nucleic acid was either cDNA or gDNA, and it came from T cells, B-cell-depleted T cells, or PBMCs.

Germline loops: CDR1 SGHRS, CDR2 YFSETQ. The CDR3 contains 15 residues. Trimming at V came to 3 bases and at J to 2 bases, leaving 6 bases not matched to a gene. Per the authors' pipeline: Using reference gene primer amplification, nucleated cell counts were estimated. This table comes from immunoSEQ multiplex PCR, and its TCRdb copy is limited to in-frame clones, with some not included. The V and J calls and the clone size are those of that table, but D and trimming were determined from the DNA. The sample records approximately 50,000 clones, around 83% being singletons. Sequencing input: peripheral blood. The TCR was taken from a man in his 60s with acute or convalescent COVID-19. The rearrangement joins TRBV5-1 to TRBJ2-3, with 7 bases identical to TRBD2. The CDR3 sequence is CASSSSGVLTDTQYF. Here the CDR3 DNA reads TGCGCCAGCAGCTCTAGCGGAGTTCTCACAGATACGCAGTATTTT.